This TCR beta chain appears in the sequencing data of a study of T cell responses to AZD1222 COVID-19 vaccine (dated by TCRdb to the early 2020s). With respect to the entire study: TCR sequencing covered approximately 230 trial participants: nearly 210 given two doses of AZD1222 and around 25 given two doses of MenACWY control vaccine. Enrollment into the trials was organized by age into subgroups of 18-55, 56-69 and 70-plus years, and those subgroups contained roughly 140, 27 and 60 TCR-sequenced participants, respectively. General conclusions and limits of the study: Conclusions about previously exposed vaccinees are limited, since just a handful of AZD1222 recipients were seropositive for SARS-CoV-2 at baseline. CD4 TCRs associated with the vaccine covered the entire spike protein, and the dominant responses were in regions 160-218 and 743-854. Reportedly, almost half of the unique spike-specific TCRs recognized epitopes lying outside the regions that are mutated in the B.1.351 and B.1.1.7 variants. Participants were mostly white British, with more females than males. The authors suggested clonal diversity may have been underestimated. Spike-specific TCR breadth and depth rose significantly after two AZD1222 doses compared with day 0 and with MenACWY recipients. In the small 56-69-year group, the increase in depth fell short of significance, most likely because of low power. Because no day 14 peak-response samples were available, the repertoires could be characterized only after the peak T cell response.

Germline trimming amounts to 6 bases on V and 5 bases on J, with 12 as the count of junction bases outside the gene matches. The CDR3 covers 16 residues, taking in both the cysteine and the phenylalanine. Only the CDR3 portion is preserved as DNA: 48 bases, with reading frame beginning at the first base. CDR1 and CDR2 are read off the germline V gene (reference sequence) as LNHDA and SQIVND. The label giving this sample's time point can be read as: about 28 days (+/-7) after the second vaccine dose. Because spike-specific TCR depth and breadth did not differ between the two schedules, AZD1222 recipients who got a second dose at roughly 4 weeks were pooled with those who got a second dose at roughly 12 weeks. The vaccinee samples were drawn from two UK trials, COV001 and COV002, one of which was a single-blind randomized controlled phase 2/3 trial testing AZD1222 (ChAdOx1 nCoV-19) in healthy adults. For TCRbeta chain sequencing, PBMC samples from trial participants were taken at day 0 and at day 28 after the second dose.

The CDR3 regions of human TCRbeta chains were analyzed by immunosequencing. The authors processed their data as follows. TCRs in the repertoires were matched against a reference library of SARS-CoV-2-specific TCRs that had been generated with the MIRA antigen-specificity platform. Breadth meant the fraction of unique TCRs that were SARS-CoV-2-associated, whereas depth meant the fraction of total T cells that were SARS-CoV-2-associated. Each spike-specific TCR was assigned to its reactive spike region and to a CD4 or CD8 class using the MIRA data. Log10-transformed breadth and depth values were compared by one-way ANOVA with Sidak's multiple comparisons tests. In its TCRdb copy, this immuneACCESS table keeps in-frame sequences only and misses some clones. Where compared with another copy, unresolved V genes explain less than half of these, and the others have no known cause. V and J calls and clone size come straight from that table; D and trimming were deduced from the DNA. Across this sample there are some 120,000 clones, with around 94% seen only once. Of the sample, more than 1.5% falls within the top ten clones.

About this clone itself: Its antigen remains unidentified. Base qualities are not provided; no much larger clone lies one nucleotide away.

The rearranged chain carries TRBV19 and TRBJ1-1, with TRBD1 identical over 10 junction bases. The TCR sequence derives from an adult who received the AZD1222 COVID-19 vaccine. The sequencing here drew on peripheral blood, taken 28 days after the second AZD1222 dose. CDR3 sequence: CASSTPGQGSRTEAFF. The DNA reads as follows: TGTGCCAGTAGCACCCCGGGACAGGGGAGTAGGACTGAAGCTTTCTTT. Where the CDR3 stops, the reference TRBV19 and TRBJ1-1 genes take over; the full variable domain is DGGITQSPKYLFRKEGQNVTLSCEQNLNHDAMYWYRQDPGQGLRLIYYSQIVNDFQKGDIAEGYSVSREKKESFPLTVTSAQKNPTAFYLCASSTPGQGSRTEAFFGQGTRLTVV.